These T cell receptor beta chains were read from a single sample in a study of cytomegalovirus exposure and HLA in healthy donors. The method was immunoSEQ multiplex PCR; TCRdb's version includes in-frame clones alone and lacks a portion of them. The sample consists of approximately 210,000 clones, about 82% of them appearing once. Material: PBMCs. The receptors shown here come from a woman aged 18-29 years in good health and CMV-seronegative. Both conserved end residues are trimmed from each CDR3. Each record gives: V gene, J gene, CDR3 protein.

>TRBV4-1|TRBJ1-2
ASSQDFTQGYGYT
>TRBV7-6|TRBJ2-5
ASILSGGALETQY
>TRBV2|TRBJ1-5
ASSNRGDQPQH
>TRBV5-6|TRBJ1-5
ASSYYGGGSNQPQH
>TRBV11-2|TRBJ2-2
ASSLGRLSGELF
>TRBV7-6|TRBJ1-1
ASSLVGNTEAF
>TRBV4-2|TRBJ2-7
ASSQPRTSGGAYEQY
>TRBV7-2|TRBJ2-3
AIPQLSGGALDTQY
>TRBV6-5|TRBJ2-7
ASSAGGTGAYEQY
>TRBV7-9|TRBJ2-1
ASSLRQGAYNEQF
>TRBV11-2|TRBJ2-5
ASSLGAGIYQETQY
>TRBV5-6|TRBJ2-7
ASSLGPSVVSYEQY
>TRBV5-4|TRBJ1-5
ASSLQGAGQPQH
>TRBV25-1|TRBJ2-4
ASSEQGGKNIQY
>TRBV29-1|TRBJ1-5
SVTTGTVNQPQH
>TRBV19|TRBJ1-5
ASGDRTGGGSNQPQH
>TRBV2|TRBJ1-6
ASSKGPPEGSPLH
>TRBV5-1|TRBJ2-7
ASSPSHRDRTYEQY
>TRBV7-9|TRBJ2-3
ASSDTMDTDTQY
>TRBV19|TRBJ2-5
ASSVGLAVGETQY
>TRBV6-6|TRBJ2-7
ASSYNYEQY
>TRBV5-1|TRBJ2-7
ASSSSLSRDRSSYGYEQY
>TRBV5-1|TRBJ1-5
ASSLGAGQDNQPQH
>TRBV6-5|TRBJ2-7
ASSYRGPGYEQY
>TRBV4-2|TRBJ2-2
ASSQGRTGDTGELF
>TRBV5-1|TRBJ2-5
ASSLTGDETQY
>TRBV5-1|TRBJ1-2
ASSSGTGNYGYT
>TRBV6-5|TRBJ2-2
ASSYVVPRATGELF
>TRBV15|TRBJ1-1
ATSRSPRDTEAF
>TRBV4-1|TRBJ1-1
ASSQDSGFSTEAF
>TRBV7-3|TRBJ1-1
ASSRNRGSEAF
>TRBV4-2|TRBJ2-1
ASSLTGGADEQF
>TRBV19|TRBJ1-5
ASSSRGVREQPQH
>TRBV2|TRBJ2-3
ASSGVDTQY
>TRBV7-3|TRBJ1-1
ASSFDSNTEAF
>TRBV6-5|TRBJ2-3
ASSYSIDRGTDTQY
>TRBV6-1|TRBJ1-2
ASSWTGPIVYT
>TRBV11-1|TRBJ2-1
ASSLSASGSEQF
>TRBV5-1|TRBJ2-7
ASSIDLGQESYEQY
>TRBV30|TRBJ2-7
AWSVGRGDYEQY
>TRBV6-4|TRBJ1-5
ASSSGGSNQPQH
>TRBV7-6|TRBJ1-3
ASSLEASAYGNTIY
>TRBV2|TRBJ2-3
ASTTGTGTDTQY
>TRBV14|TRBJ2-4
ASSQDLLNIQY
>TRBV27|TRBJ1-4
ASRHLGGAGEKLF
>TRBV6-1|TRBJ1-5
ASSEVSSNQPQH
>TRBV5-4|TRBJ2-3
ASSFPGQGTDTQY
>TRBV5-1|TRBJ2-7
ASSREGGTVSYEQY
>TRBV5-5|TRBJ1-2
ASSLIPGDNYGYT
>TRBV5-1|TRBJ2-5
ASSWGEETQY
>TRBV27|TRBJ2-3
ASSPGTGRLDTQY
>TRBV27|TRBJ1-5
ASSLAGADNQPQH
>TRBV7-8|TRBJ1-6
ASSLGVQGQNSPLH
>TRBV6-1|TRBJ1-2
ASSAQGDGYT
>TRBV6-6|TRBJ1-2
ASRNRDRGYYGYT